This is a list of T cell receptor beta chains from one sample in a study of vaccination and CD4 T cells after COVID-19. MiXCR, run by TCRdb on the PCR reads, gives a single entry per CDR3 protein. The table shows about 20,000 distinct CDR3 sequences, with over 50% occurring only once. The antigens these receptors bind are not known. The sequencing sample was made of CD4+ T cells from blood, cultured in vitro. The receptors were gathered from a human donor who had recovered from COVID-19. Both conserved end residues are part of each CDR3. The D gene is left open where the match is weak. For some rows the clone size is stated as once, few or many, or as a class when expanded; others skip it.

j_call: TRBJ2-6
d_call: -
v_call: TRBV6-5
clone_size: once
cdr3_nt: TGTGCCAGCAGTTTCCCGGGATATGGGGCCAACGTCCTGACTTTC
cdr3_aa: CASSFPGYGANVLTF

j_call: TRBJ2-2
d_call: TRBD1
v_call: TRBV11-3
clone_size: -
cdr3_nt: TGTGCCAGCAGCTTAGGACAGGGGTTCACCGGGGAGCTGTTTTTT
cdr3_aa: CASSLGQGFTGELFF

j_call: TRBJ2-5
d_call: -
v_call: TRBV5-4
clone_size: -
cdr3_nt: TGTGCCAGCAGCTTTAAAGGGAGACAAGAGACCCAGTACTTC
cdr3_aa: CASSFKGRQETQYF

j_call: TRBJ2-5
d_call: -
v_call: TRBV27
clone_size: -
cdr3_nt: TGTGCCAGCAGTTTCATTCCCTCGGAGACCCAGTACTTC
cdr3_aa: CASSFIPSETQYF

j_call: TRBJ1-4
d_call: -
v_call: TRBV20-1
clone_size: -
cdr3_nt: TGCAGTGCTAGCGGGGAGGCTAATGAAAAACTGTTTTTT
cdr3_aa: CSASGEANEKLFF

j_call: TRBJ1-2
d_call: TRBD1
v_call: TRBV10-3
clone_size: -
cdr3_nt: TGTGCCATCAGTGAGGTCCGGGACAGCTCAGTTTATGGCTACACCTTC
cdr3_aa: CAISEVRDSSVYGYTF

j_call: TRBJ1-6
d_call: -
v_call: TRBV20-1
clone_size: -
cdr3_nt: TGCAGTGCTAGGCCTCAGAGTGGGGATTCACCCCTCCACTTT
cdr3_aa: CSARPQSGDSPLHF

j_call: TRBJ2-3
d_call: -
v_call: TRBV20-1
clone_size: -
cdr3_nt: TGCAGTGCTAACTCTCTGCATGTGGAGACAGATACGCAGTATTTT
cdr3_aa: CSANSLHVETDTQYF

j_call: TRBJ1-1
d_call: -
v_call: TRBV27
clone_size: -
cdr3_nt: TGTGCCAGCAGTCGTGCCGAATTAGACACTGAAGCTTTCTTT
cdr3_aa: CASSRAELDTEAFF

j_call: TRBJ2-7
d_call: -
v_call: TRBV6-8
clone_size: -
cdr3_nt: TGTGCCAGCAGTTACCCTCGAGGTTATAACTCCTACGAGCAGTACTTC
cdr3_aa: CASSYPRGYNSYEQYF

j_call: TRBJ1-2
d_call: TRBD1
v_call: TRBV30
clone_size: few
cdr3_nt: TGTGCCTGGAGTAAGGGGGCGGGTGGCTACACCTTC
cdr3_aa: CAWSKGAGGYTF

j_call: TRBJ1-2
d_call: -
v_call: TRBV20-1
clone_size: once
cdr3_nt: TGCAGTGCTAGATCGGACGGGGCTAACTATGGCTACACCTTC
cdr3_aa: CSARSDGANYGYTF

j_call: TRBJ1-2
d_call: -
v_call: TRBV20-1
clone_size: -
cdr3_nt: TGCAGTGCAACACCGGGACGCCAAAACTATGGCTACACCTTC
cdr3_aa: CSATPGRQNYGYTF

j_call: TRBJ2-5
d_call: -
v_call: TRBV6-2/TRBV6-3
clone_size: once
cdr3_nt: TGTGCCAGCAGAATAAGCGGGACAACCGGCCAAGAGACCCAGTACTTC
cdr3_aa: CASRISGTTGQETQYF

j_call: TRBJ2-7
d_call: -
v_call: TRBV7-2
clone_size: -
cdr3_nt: TGTGCCAGCAGCTTAGTAGGAAGCTCCTACGAGCAGTACTTC
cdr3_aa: CASSLVGSSYEQYF

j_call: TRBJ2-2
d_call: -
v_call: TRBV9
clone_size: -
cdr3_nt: TGTGCCAGCAGCGGACCTAGGCGGGGGAACACCGGGGAGCTGTTTTTT
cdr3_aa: CASSGPRRGNTGELFF

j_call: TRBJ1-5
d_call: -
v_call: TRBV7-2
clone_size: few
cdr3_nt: TGTGCCAGCAGCCAGAGCTGGAATCAGCCCCAGCATTTT
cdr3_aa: CASSQSWNQPQHF

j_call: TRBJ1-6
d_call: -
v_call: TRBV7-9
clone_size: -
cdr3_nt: TGTGCCAGCAGAAAGACAGGAGGGAATTCACCCCTCCACTTT
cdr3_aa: CASRKTGGNSPLHF

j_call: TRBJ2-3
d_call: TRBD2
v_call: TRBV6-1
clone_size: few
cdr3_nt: TGTGCCAGCAGTGATACCCCTAGCGGGGGCAGAGATACGCAGTATTTT
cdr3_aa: CASSDTPSGGRDTQYF

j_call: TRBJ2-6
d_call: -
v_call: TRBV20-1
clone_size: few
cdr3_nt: TGCAGTGCTAGCTCTGGGGCCAACGTCCTGACTTTC
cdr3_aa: CSASSGANVLTF

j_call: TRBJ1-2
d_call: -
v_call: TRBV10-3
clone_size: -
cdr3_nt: TGTGCCATCAGTACCGGGACGGGATACTATGGCTACACCTTC
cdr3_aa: CAISTGTGYYGYTF

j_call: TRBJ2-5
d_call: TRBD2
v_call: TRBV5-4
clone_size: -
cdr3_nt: TGTGCCAGCAGCTCCAGACTAGCGGGAGTTCGGGAGACCCAGTACTTC
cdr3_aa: CASSSRLAGVRETQYF

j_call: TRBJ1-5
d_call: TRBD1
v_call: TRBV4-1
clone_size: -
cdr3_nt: TGCGCCAGCAGCCAAGATCCAGACAGGGCCTATAGCAATCAGCCCCAGCATTTT
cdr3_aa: CASSQDPDRAYSNQPQHF

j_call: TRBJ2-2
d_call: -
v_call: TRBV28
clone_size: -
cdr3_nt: TGTGCCAGCTCTCGAGGGGAGCTGTTTTTT
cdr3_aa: CASSRGELFF

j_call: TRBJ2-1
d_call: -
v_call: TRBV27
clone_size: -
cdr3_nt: TGTGCCAGCAGTTTTAGGTGGGAGGCAGGTAATGAGCAGTTCTTC
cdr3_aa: CASSFRWEAGNEQFF

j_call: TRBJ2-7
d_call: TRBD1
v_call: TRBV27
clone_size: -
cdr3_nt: TGTGCCAGCAGTCCAAAGGGACAGGGGGTCTACGAGCAGTACTTC
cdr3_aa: CASSPKGQGVYEQYF

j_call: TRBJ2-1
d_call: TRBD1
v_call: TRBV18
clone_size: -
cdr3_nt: TGTGCCAGCTCACCACCTAACAGGGGTGGCTACAATGAGCAGTTCTTC
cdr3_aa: CASSPPNRGGYNEQFF

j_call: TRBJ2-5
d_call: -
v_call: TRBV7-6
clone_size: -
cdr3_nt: TGTGCTAGCAGCTTAGGCCAGCAAGAGACCCAGTACTTC
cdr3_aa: CASSLGQQETQYF

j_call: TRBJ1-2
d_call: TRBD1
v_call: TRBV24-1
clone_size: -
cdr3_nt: TGTGCCACCAGTCTACCGGGACAGGACCTATCTGGCTACACCTTC
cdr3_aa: CATSLPGQDLSGYTF

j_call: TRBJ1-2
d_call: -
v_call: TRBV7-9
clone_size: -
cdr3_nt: TGTGCCAGCAGCCCTAAGACAGGCGAGAATGGCTACACCTTC
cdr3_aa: CASSPKTGENGYTF

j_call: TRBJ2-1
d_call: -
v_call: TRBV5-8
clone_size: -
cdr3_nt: TGTGCCAGCAGCTTCGGAGGGGGCGCTTACAATGAGCAGTTCTTC
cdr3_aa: CASSFGGGAYNEQFF

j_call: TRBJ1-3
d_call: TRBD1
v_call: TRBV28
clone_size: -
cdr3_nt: TGTGCCAGCATGACAGGGACCGGAAACACCATATATTTT
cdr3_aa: CASMTGTGNTIYF

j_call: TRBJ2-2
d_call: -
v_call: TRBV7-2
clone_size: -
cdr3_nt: TGTGCAAGCAGCTTTCCGTCCCTCGGGACCGGGGAGCTGTTTTTT
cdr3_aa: CASSFPSLGTGELFF

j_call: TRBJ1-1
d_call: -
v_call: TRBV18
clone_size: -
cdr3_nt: TGTGCCAGCTCACCAGGGATCACTGAAGCTTTCTTT
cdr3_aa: CASSPGITEAFF

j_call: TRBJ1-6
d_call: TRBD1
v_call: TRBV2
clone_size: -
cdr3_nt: TGTGCCAGCAGAACAGGGGCATTTTTTACACCCCTCCACTTT
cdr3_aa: CASRTGAFFTPLHF

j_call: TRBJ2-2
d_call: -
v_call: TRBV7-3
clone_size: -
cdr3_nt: TGTGCCAGCAGCCCCAGTCCCGGGACGGGAAAGGATCCCGGGGAGCTGTTTTTT
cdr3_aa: CASSPSPGTGKDPGELFF

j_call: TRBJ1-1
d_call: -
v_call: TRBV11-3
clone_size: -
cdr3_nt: TGTGCCAGCAGCTTAGTACCAGGGCCGAACACTGAAGCTTTCTTT
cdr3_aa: CASSLVPGPNTEAFF

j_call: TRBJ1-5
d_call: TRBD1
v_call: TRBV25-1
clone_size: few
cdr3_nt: TGTGCCAGCAGTGATTCCCGGACAGGGTCCAGCAATCAGCCCCAGCATTTT
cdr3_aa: CASSDSRTGSSNQPQHF

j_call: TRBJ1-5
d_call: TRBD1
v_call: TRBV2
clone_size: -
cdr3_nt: TGTGCCAGCACGGGACAGGGTTCGGGACAGCCCCAGCATTTT
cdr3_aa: CASTGQGSGQPQHF

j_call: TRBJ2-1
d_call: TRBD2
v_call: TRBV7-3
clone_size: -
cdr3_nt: TGTGCCAGCAGCTCTAGCGGGCCCAGGAATGAGCAGTTCTTC
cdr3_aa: CASSSSGPRNEQFF

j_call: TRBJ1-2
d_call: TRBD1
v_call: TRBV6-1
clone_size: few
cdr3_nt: TGTGCCAGCAGCAAAGGGACAGGGACTTATGGCTACACCTTC
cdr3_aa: CASSKGTGTYGYTF

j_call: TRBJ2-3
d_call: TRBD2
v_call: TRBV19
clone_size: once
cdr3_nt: TGTGCCAGTAGTATTGGGAGCGGGGCAATCGATGATACGCAGTATTTT
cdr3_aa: CASSIGSGAIDDTQYF

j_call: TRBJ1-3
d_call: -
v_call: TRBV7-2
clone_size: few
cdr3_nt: TGTGCCAGCAGCTTATATTCGGGGGTGGGATCTGGAAACACCATATATTTT
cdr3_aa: CASSLYSGVGSGNTIYF

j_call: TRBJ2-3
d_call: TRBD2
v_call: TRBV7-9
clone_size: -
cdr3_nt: TGTGCCAGCAGCCTATCAGGACTAGGGACAGATACGCAGTATTTT
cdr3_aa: CASSLSGLGTDTQYF

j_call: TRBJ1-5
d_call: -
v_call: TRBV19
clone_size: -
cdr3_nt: TGTGCCAGTAGTATGGGTATGGTTCCTAGCAATCAGCCCCAGCATTTT
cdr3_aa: CASSMGMVPSNQPQHF

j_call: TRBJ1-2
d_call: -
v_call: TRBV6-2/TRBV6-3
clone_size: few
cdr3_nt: TGTGCCAGCAAAGCGACAGGAACCTATGGCTACACCTTC
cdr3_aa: CASKATGTYGYTF

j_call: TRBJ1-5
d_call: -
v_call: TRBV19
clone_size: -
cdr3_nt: TGTGCCAGTAACCGCAGGGGTCAGCCCCAGCATTTT
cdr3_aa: CASNRRGQPQHF

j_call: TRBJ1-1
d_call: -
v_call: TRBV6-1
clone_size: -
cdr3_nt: TGTGCCAGCAGTGCCCCAGGGAACACTGAAGCTTTCTTT
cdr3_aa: CASSAPGNTEAFF

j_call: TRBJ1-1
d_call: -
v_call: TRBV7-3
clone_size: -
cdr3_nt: TGTGCCAGCAGCTCTCCCAGGGGTCCGGCTTTCTTT
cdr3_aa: CASSSPRGPAFF

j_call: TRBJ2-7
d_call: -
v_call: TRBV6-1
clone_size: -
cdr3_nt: TGTGCCAGCCGTAAAAACCGGGATGTACACCTCTACGAGCAGTACTTC
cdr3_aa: CASRKNRDVHLYEQYF

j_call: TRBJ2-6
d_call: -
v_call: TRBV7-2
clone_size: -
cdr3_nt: TGTGCCAGCACCCAAGGGGGGTCGGGGGCCAACGTCCTGACTTTC
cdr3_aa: CASTQGGSGANVLTF

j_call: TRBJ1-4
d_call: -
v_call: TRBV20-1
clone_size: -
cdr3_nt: TGCAGTGCTTCCCAGAGGGGATCAACTAATGAAAAACTGTTTTTT
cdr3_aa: CSASQRGSTNEKLFF

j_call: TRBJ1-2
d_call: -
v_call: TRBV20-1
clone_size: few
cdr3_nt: TGCAGTGCCAGAGTCCAAAATGGCTACACCTTC
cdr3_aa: CSARVQNGYTF

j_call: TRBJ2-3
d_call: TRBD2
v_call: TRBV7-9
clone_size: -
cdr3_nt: TGTGCCAGCAGCAAAGGGACTAGCGGGAGCACAGATACGCAGTATTTT
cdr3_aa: CASSKGTSGSTDTQYF

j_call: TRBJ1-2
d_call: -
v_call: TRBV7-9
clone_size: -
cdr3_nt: TGTGCCAGCAGCCTTACGGGGGAGAGAGGCTACACCTTC
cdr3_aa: CASSLTGERGYTF

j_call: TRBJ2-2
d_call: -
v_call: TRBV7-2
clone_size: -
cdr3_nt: TGTGCCAGCAGCTTAAGGGAAGCCGTCGGAGTCACCGGGGAGCTGTTTTTT
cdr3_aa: CASSLREAVGVTGELFF

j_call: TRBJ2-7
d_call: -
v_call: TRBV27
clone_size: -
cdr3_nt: TGTGCCAGCGCAAGACAGGACTCCTACGAGCAGTACTTC
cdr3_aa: CASARQDSYEQYF

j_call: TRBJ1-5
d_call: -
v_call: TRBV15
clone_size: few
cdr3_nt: TGTGCCACCAGCAGGTTCAGGGGCCAGCCCCAGCATTTT
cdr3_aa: CATSRFRGQPQHF

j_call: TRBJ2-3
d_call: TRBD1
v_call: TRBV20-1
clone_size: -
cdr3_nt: TGCAGTGCTGAACAGGGGGACAGCACAGATACGCAGTATTTT
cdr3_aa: CSAEQGDSTDTQYF

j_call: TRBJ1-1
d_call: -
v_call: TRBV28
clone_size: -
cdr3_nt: TGTGCCAGCAGTCGGGGGCTTCACACTGAAGCTTTCTTT
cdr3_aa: CASSRGLHTEAFF